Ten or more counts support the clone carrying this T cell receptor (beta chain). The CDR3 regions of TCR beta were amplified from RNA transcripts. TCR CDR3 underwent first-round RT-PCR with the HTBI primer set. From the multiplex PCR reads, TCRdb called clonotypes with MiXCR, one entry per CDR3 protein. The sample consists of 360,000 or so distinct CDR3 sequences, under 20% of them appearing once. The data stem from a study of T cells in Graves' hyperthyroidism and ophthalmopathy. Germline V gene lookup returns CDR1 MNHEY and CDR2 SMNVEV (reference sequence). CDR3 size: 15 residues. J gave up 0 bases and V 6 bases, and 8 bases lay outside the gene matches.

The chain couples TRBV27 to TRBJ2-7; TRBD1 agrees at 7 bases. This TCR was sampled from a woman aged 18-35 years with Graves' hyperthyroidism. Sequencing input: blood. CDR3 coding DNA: TGTGCCAGCAGGGGAAGTGACAGGGACTCCTACGAGCAGTACTTC. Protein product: CASRGSDRDSYEQYF.